The 27 T cell receptor beta chains given below trace back to one sample, sequenced in a study of T cell clusters in autoimmune cytopenias. About 39,000 genome equivalents of blood DNA were amplified for TRB. TRB was amplified by touch-down multiplex PCR, primer pools A and B combined. From the multiplex PCR reads, TCRdb lists one entry per CDR3 protein and no DNA. The listing records 8,800 or so distinct CDR3 sequences. The source material was peripheral blood. The receptors were sampled from a human donor with an autoimmune cytopenia or autoimmune hepatitis (not recorded which).

The gene calls are TRBV6-2 or TRBV6-3 and TRBJ2-1; TCRdb selects TRBD2, and the lack of DNA leaves this call unchecked. Per germline, CDR1 MNHEY and CDR2 SVGEGT. CDR3 length: 17 residues. The CDR3 sequence is CASSYGKDSLVVDEQFF.

This clonotype registers medium-sized by frequency. This chain connects TRBV5-5 to TRBJ2-7; the D call from TCRdb, TRBD2, cannot be confirmed without DNA. The CDR3 runs 13 residues. Germline V lookup: CDR1 SGHKS, CDR2 YYEKEE (reference sequence). The CDR3 reads CASGTSGFSEQYF.

This clonotype shows up as medium-sized by frequency. The CDR3 sequence: CASSSNEGSSYNEQFF. The J gene is TRBJ2-1, the V gene TRBV11-2; TCRdb selects TRBD2, and the lack of DNA leaves this call unchecked. Germline CDR1 SGHAT, CDR2 FQNNGV. The CDR3 loop spans 16 amino acids.

The gene calls are TRBV6-5 and TRBJ1-2; TCRdb designates TRBD1, a call that cannot be tested without DNA. This CDR3 contains 13 residues. Germline V gene data show CDR1 as MNHEY and CDR2 as SVGAGI. This CDR3 is CASSLRAWDGYTF.

The V gene is TRBV19, the J gene TRBJ1-5; as DNA is missing, the TRBD1 call by TCRdb cannot be tested. The CDR3 covers 13 residues. Germline V gene lookup returns CDR1 LNHDA and CDR2 SQIVND (reference sequence). CDR3 residues: CASKGTGGSPQHF.

The V and J genes are TRBV30 and TRBJ2-3; absent DNA, TCRdb's TRBD2 call cannot be checked. The length of the CDR3 is 12 residues. The germline gives CDR1 GTSNPN, CDR2 SVGIG (reference sequence). The CDR3 loop is CAWSVRGYTQYF.

Judged by frequency, this clonotype is medium-sized. The chain's CDR3 is CASSTPGQHGNTIYF. This chain links TRBV19 with TRBJ1-3; TCRdb lists TRBD1, though no DNA is available to test this call. This CDR3 has 15 residues. Germline V lookup: CDR1 LNHDA, CDR2 SQIVND (reference sequence). The full variable domain, rest sourced from reference TRBV19 and TRBJ1-3, is DGGITQSPKYLFRKEGQNVTLSCEQNLNHDAMYWYRQDPGQGLRLIYYSQIVNDFQKGDIAEGYSVSREKKESFPLTVTSAQKNPTAFYLCASSTPGQHGNTIYFGEGSWLTVV.

The rearrangement links TRBV18 to TRBJ2-5; TCRdb's D call of TRBD1 is untestable without DNA. CDR1 KGHSH and CDR2 LQKENI come from the germline V gene. This CDR3 has 16 residues. The CDR3 loop reads CASSPMDSSNGETQYF.

The CDR3 loop is CASQGQQSQETQYF. V usage is TRBV10-3 and J usage is TRBJ2-5; the D call from TCRdb, TRBD1, cannot be confirmed without DNA. CDR3 length equals 14 residues. Germline CDR1 ENHRY, CDR2 SYGVKD.

The chain uses TRBV24-1 and TRBJ2-1; the D gene TCRdb calls, TRBD1, cannot be checked with no DNA. The germline gives CDR1 KGHDR, CDR2 SFDVKD. The CDR3 totals 15 residues. CDR3 residues: CATSDLRWTDNEQFF.

This clonotype is identified as medium-sized from frequency. The V gene is TRBV19, the J gene TRBJ1-1; the D call from TCRdb, TRBD1, cannot be confirmed without DNA. This CDR3 contains 14 residues. Germline CDR1 is LNHDA and CDR2 is SQIVND (reference sequence). The CDR3 sequence: CASSVTGRGTEAFF.

J is TRBJ2-1 and V is TRBV27; without DNA, the TCRdb call of TRBD2 cannot be checked. CDR1 and CDR2 (germline): MNHEY, SMNVEV (reference sequence). The CDR3 is 14 residues long. CDR3 sequence: CASSPSGRNNEQFF.

This rearrangement joins TRBV2 to TRBJ2-1; TCRdb names TRBD2, which stays unverified in the absence of DNA. Germline CDR1 SNHLY, CDR2 FYNNEI. The CDR3 consists of 16 residues. CDR3 protein: CASRSRLAGRGNEQFF.

The chain recombines TRBV7-6 with TRBJ1-5; the TCRdb call, TRBD1, lacks DNA for checking. The germline V gene encodes CDR1 SGHVS and CDR2 FNYEAQ. This CDR3 has 16 residues. CDR3 sequence reads: CPGGLKGTGGEQPQHF. The full variable domain, completed using reference TRBV7-6 and TRBJ1-5, is GAGVSQSPRYKVTKRGQDVALRCDPISGHVSLYWYRQALGQGPEFLTYFNYEAQQDKSGLPNDRFSAERPEGSISTLTIQRTEQRDSAMYRCPGGLKGTGGEQPQHFGDGTRLSIL.

Measured by frequency, this clonotype is medium-sized. The genes are TRBV19 and TRBJ2-1. Germline V lookup: CDR1 LNHDA, CDR2 SQIVND (reference sequence). The CDR3 contains 12 residues. The CDR3 loop reads CASSIAGGEQFF.

The chain joins TRBV20-1 to TRBJ1-5; TCRdb's D gene call, TRBD1, goes unchecked for lack of DNA. CDR1 is DFQATT, CDR2 SNEGSKA, per germline (reference sequence). The CDR3 is 12 residues long. Here the CDR3 reads CSAGQEYQPQHF.

Frequency places this clonotype as medium-sized. The chain joins TRBV29-1 to TRBJ2-7; TCRdb gives TRBD1 as the D gene, but with no DNA this cannot be confirmed. The CDR3 loop spans 16 amino acids. CDR1 and CDR2 (germline): SQVTM, ANQGSEA. The CDR3: CSVEVTRGQGAYEQYF.

This chain's CDR3 is CASSPTGQGDSPLHF. The chain is built from TRBV10-1 and TRBJ1-6; TCRdb reports TRBD1, a call that lacks DNA to check it against. Germline loops: CDR1 WNHNN, CDR2 SYGVQD (reference sequence). This CDR3 region has 15 residues.

This clonotype is deemed medium-sized by its frequency. This sequence joins TRBV19 and TRBJ1-5; TCRdb reports TRBD1, a call that lacks DNA to check it against. Germline lookup yields CDR1 LNHDA and CDR2 SQIVND (reference sequence). This CDR3 is 15 amino acids long. The CDR3 sequence: CASSLREGGNQPQHF.

The chain has TRBV6-5 and TRBJ1-1. This CDR3 region has 16 residues. CDR1 and CDR2 from the germline V gene are MNHEY and SVGAGI. CDR3 loop: CASSYSIGTANTEAFF.

This clonotype is medium-sized by frequency. The rearrangement links TRBV11-1 to TRBJ2-1; the TRBD2 assignment by TCRdb is unverifiable without DNA. The CDR3 is made up of 17 amino acids. CDR1 is SGHAT and CDR2 is FQDESV in the germline V gene (reference sequence). CDR3 residues: CASRRMVGLAGAYEQFF.

The chain links TRBV5-1 to TRBJ2-2; checking the TCRdb D call of TRBD2 is not possible without DNA. The CDR3 runs 15 residues. From germline, CDR1 is SGHRS and CDR2 YFSETQ. CDR3 sequence: CASSWIEGSAGELFF. Combining the CDR3 with reference TRBV5-1 and TRBJ2-2 gives the whole variable domain KAGVTQTPRYLIKTRGQQVTLSCSPISGHRSVSWYQQTPGQGLQFLFEYFSETQRNKGNFPGRFSGRQFSNSRSEMNVSTLELGDSALYLCASSWIEGSAGELFFGEGSRLTVL.

V usage is TRBV7-9 and J usage is TRBJ2-7; TCRdb reports TRBD1, a call that lacks DNA to check it against. Germline CDR1 is SEHNR and CDR2 is FQNEAQ (reference sequence). CDR3 length: 14 amino acids. This chain's CDR3 is CASSPQGGWFEQYF.

J is TRBJ2-7 and V is TRBV30; TCRdb lists TRBD1, though no DNA is available to test this call. The CDR3 covers 13 residues. The germline CDR1 and CDR2 sequences are GTSNPN and SVGIG (reference sequence). The CDR3 sequence: CAWTGLVSYEQYF.

The V call is TRBV12-3 or TRBV12-4, the J call TRBJ1-2; the TRBD1 assignment by TCRdb is unverifiable without DNA. The CDR3 extends over 14 amino acids. This CDR3 reads CASSYRVGEYGYTF.

The chain joins TRBV7-2 to TRBJ1-1; as DNA is missing, the TRBD1 call by TCRdb cannot be tested. The length of the CDR3 is 17 residues. Germline V gives CDR1 SGHTA, CDR2 FQGNSA. The CDR3 protein is CASSIDRETPMNTEAFF.

The chain joins TRBV28 to TRBJ2-7; TCRdb's D gene call, TRBD2, goes unchecked for lack of DNA. Germline V gene data show CDR1 as MDHEN and CDR2 as SYDVKM. The CDR3 contains 13 residues. The CDR3 sequence is CVTSGNSRHEQYF.